The clone carrying this T cell receptor (beta chain) was seen a few times. Its antigen is currently unknown. This sample was taken from a study of response to subunit inactivated influenza vaccine. The study's findings and limits: The authors offered the suggestion that each seasonal influenza vaccination recruits few new T cells.

The ends lost 5 bases at V and 5 bases at J; junction bases unmatched: 5. Per germline, CDR1 DFQATT and CDR2 SNEGSKA (reference sequence). There are 13 residues in the CDR3. MiXCR, run by TCRdb on the RT-PCR reads, gives a single entry per CDR3 protein. The data hold 700,000 to 800,000 distinct CDR3 sequences, with approximately 17% observed a single time. This sequence originates from a man between 45 and 60 years old who received an inactivated influenza vaccine. Sequencing used PBMCs from blood, obtained 4 to 6 days after vaccination. The chain links TRBV20-1 to TRBJ2-5; TRBD2 matches 10 bases. The CDR3 nucleotides are TGCAGTGCTCAGCGGGAGGGCCGGGAGACCCAGTACTTC. It is translated as CSAQREGRETQYF.